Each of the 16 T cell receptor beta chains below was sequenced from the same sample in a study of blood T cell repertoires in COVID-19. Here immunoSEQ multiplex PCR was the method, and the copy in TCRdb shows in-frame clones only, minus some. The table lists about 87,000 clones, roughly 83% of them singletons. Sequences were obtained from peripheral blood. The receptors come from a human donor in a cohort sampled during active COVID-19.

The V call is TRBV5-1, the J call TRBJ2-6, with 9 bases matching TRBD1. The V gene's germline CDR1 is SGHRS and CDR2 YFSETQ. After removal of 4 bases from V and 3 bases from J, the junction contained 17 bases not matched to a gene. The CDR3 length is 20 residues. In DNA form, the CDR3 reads TGCGCCAGCAGCCCGTTTGGTACACAGGGGGCGTCTGATGGGGCCAACGTCCTGACTTTC. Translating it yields CASSPFGTQGASDGANVLTF.

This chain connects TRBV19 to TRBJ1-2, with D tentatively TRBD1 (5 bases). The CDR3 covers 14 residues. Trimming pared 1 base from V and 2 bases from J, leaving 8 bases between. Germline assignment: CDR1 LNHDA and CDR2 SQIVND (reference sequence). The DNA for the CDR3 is TGTGCCAGTAGTATAGGACAGTTAAACTATGGCTACACCTTC. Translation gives CASSIGQLNYGYTF.

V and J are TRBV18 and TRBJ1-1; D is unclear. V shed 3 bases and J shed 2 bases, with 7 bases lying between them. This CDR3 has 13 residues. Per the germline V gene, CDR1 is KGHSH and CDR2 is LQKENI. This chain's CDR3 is CASSPAGNTEAFF. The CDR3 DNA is TGTGCCAGCTCACCGGCAGGCAACACTGAAGCTTTCTTT.

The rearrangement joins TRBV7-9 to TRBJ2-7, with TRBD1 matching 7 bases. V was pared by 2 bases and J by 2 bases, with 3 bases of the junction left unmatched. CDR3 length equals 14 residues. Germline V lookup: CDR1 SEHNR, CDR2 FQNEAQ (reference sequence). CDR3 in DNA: TGTGCCAGCAGCTTACTACAGGGGCCCTACGAGCAGTACTTC. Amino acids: CASSLLQGPYEQYF.

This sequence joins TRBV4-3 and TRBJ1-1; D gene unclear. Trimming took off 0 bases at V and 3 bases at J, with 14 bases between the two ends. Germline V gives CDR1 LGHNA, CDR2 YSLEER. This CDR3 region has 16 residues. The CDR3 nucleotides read TGCGCCAGCAGCCAAGACGGGGAGGGAAGGGACACTGAAGCTTTCTTT. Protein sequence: CASSQDGEGRDTEAFF.

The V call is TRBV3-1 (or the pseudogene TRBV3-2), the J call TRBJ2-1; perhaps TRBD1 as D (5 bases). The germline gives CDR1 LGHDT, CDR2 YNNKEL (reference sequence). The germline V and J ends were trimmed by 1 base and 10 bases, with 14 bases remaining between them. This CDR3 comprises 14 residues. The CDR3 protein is CASSQGSGIREQFF. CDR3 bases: TGTGCCAGCAGCCAAGGGTCAGGGATACGGGAGCAGTTCTTC.

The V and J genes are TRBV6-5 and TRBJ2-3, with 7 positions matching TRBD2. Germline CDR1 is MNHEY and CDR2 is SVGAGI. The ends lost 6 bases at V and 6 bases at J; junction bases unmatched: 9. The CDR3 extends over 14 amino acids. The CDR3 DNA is TGTGCCAGCAGCCGAGGTACTAGCGCCGATACGCAGTATTTT. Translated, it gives CASSRGTSADTQYF.

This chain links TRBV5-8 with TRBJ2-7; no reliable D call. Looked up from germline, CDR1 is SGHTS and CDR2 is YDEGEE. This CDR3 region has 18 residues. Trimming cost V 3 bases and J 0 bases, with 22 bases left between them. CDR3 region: CASSSKPRPSRSSYEQYF. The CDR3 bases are TGTGCCAGCAGCTCCAAACCCCGGCCTTCCCGGAGCTCCTACGAGCAGTACTTC.

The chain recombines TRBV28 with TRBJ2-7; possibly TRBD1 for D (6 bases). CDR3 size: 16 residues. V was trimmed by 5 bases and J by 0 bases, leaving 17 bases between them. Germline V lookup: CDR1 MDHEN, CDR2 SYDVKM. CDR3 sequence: CASSAPKKQGSYEQYF. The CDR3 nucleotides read TGTGCCAGCAGTGCTCCCAAAAAACAGGGCTCCTACGAGCAGTACTTC.

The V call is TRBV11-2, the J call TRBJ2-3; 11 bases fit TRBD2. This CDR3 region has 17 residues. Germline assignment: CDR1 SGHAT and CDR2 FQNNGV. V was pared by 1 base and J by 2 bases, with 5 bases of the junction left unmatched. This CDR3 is CASSLVAGGHVTDTQYF. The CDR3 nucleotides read TGTGCCAGCAGCTTAGTAGCGGGGGGGCATGTCACAGATACGCAGTATTTT.

CDR3 region: CASSTGTSGSNEQFF. CDR3 DNA: TGTGCCAGCAGCACTGGGACTAGCGGGAGCAATGAGCAGTTCTTC. This rearrangement joins TRBV21-1 to TRBJ2-1; the table's D call, TRBD2, has no DNA check behind it. TRBV21-1 is reported as a pseudogene. The CDR3 runs to 15 residues.

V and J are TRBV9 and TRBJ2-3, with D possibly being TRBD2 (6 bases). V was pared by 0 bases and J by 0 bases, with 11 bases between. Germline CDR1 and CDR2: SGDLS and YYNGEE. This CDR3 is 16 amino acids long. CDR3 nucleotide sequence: TGTGCCAGCAGCGTAGCGGCGGGGCGAAGCACAGATACGCAGTATTTT. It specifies CASSVAAGRSTDTQYF.

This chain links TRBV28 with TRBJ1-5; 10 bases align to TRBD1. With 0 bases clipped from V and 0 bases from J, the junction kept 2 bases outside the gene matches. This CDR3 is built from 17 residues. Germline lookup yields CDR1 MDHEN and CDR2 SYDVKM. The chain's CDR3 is CASSLWGQGSSNQPQHF. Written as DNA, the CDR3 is TGTGCCAGCAGTTTATGGGGACAGGGGTCTAGCAATCAGCCCCAGCATTTT. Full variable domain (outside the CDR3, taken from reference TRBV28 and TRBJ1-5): DVKVTQSSRYLVKRTGEKVFLECVQDMDHENMFWYRQDPGLGLRLIYFSYDVKMKEKGDIPEGYSVSREKKERFSLILESASTNQTSMYLCASSLWGQGSSNQPQHFGDGTRLSIL.

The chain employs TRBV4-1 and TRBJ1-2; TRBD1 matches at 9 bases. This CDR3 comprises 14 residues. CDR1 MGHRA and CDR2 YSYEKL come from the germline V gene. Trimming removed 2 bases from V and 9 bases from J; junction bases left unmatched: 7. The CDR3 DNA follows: TGCGCCAGCAGCCAAAGAAACAGGGGGCAAAGCTACACCTTC. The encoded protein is CASSQRNRGQSYTF.

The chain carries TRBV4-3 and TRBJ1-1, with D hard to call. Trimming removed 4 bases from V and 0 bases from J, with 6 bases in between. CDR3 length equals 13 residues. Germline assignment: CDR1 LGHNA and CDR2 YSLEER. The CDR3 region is CASSRGVNTEAFF. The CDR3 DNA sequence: TGCGCCAGCAGCCGCGGGGTGAACACTGAAGCTTTCTTT.

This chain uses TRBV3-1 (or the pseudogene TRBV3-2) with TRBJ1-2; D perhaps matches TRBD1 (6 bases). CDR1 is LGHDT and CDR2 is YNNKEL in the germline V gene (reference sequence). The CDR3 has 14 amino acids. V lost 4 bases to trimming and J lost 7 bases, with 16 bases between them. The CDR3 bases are TGTGCCAGCAGCCCCTCGTCGGGGGGCGCTGGCTACACCTTC. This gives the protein CASSPSSGGAGYTF.